The clone carrying this TCR beta chain was seen once. Its cognate antigen is unknown. The data belong to a study of cytomegalovirus exposure and HLA in healthy donors. Study results and limitations: CMV serostatus was the only immune exposure information that was available. In a later analysis, approximately 15,000 TCR beta sequences were associated with HLA alleles at 0.05 false discovery rate. Earlier analysis looked at TCR beta V segments, and most were productive about 90% or about 30% of the time. Looking again later, the authors saw that most CMV-associated TCR beta chains seemed HLA-restricted.

With 60 Vbeta and 13 Jbeta primers, the PCR was carried out. The repertoire was sequenced with immunoSEQ multiplex PCR; TCRdb's copy has only in-frame clones and lacks some. The repertoire has some 190,000 clones, 82% of them found once; the top ten carry less than 2%. Trimming cost V 7 bases and J 2 bases; bases outside gene matches: 7. The CDR3 is made up of 15 amino acids. Germline V gives CDR1 LNHDA, CDR2 SQIVND (reference sequence). The gene calls are TRBV19 and TRBJ1-5; 8 bases agree with TRBD1. Sample: PBMCs. This clonotype originated in a man in his forties or fifties in good health and CMV-seronegative. The CDR3 sequence is CASKGGQEGNQPQHF. CDR3 DNA: TGTGCCAGTAAGGGGGGACAGGAGGGCAATCAGCCCCAGCATTTT.